This TCR beta chain was observed in a study of CD8+CD57+ T cells in acquired aplastic anemia. The overall study: CD4+ and CD8+ cells, once sorted, gave DNA averaging about 3 ug.

An expansion of CD8+CD57+ cells by flow cytometry had been shown in patients chosen for sequencing. Profiles of TCR beta VDJ and CDR3 were generated from a genomic DNA template. Via MiXCR, TCRdb re-called the reads, giving one row per CDR3 protein. The table includes 150,000 to 170,000 distinct CDR3 sequences, about 48% detected once. V gave up 6 bases and J gave up 3 bases, with 11 bases separating them. The CDR3 has 13 residues. The germline gives CDR1 MNHEY, CDR2 SVGEGT. Sequences were obtained from sorted CD4+, CD8+, or CD8+CD57+ T cells (not recorded which) from PBMCs. The origin of this receptor is a human donor with aplastic anemia. The chain recombines TRBV6-2 or TRBV6-3 with TRBJ1-2, with D possibly being TRBD1 (6 bases). In DNA form, the CDR3 reads TGTGCCAGCAGGTACAGGGCTGACTATGGCTACACCTTC. It specifies CASRYRADYGYTF.